This T cell receptor beta chain was documented in a study of cytomegalovirus exposure and HLA in healthy donors. General study findings and limits: The authors assumed roughly uniform sequencing depth across donors for presence/absence analyses. Researchers left out some V segments, among them TRBV6-2 and TRBV6-3, as indistinguishable. Researchers counted around 170 TCR beta chains as cytomegalovirus-associated.

The CDR3 has 15 residues. Germline V gene lookup returns CDR1 SGDLS and CDR2 YYNGEE. V gave up 0 bases and J gave up 7 bases, with 11 bases separating them. When sampled, the donors appeared nominally healthy, though they likely had unrecorded immune exposures. Researchers ran the PCR with 60 Vbeta and 13 Jbeta primers. Produced via immunoSEQ multiplex PCR; TCRdb's table is partial and in-frame only. The repertoire includes some 70,000 clones, over 75% of them detected once, and approximately 5.4% sits in the top ten. In regard to this clone: As yet, its antigen is unknown.

Sequenced material: PBMCs. This chain joins TRBV9 and TRBJ1-6; D is unresolved. The clonotype originates from a male donor in good health and CMV-seropositive. The CDR3: CASSVDEVRNSPLHF. CDR3 nucleotide sequence: TGTGCCAGCAGCGTAGATGAAGTTCGGAATTCACCCCTCCACTTT.